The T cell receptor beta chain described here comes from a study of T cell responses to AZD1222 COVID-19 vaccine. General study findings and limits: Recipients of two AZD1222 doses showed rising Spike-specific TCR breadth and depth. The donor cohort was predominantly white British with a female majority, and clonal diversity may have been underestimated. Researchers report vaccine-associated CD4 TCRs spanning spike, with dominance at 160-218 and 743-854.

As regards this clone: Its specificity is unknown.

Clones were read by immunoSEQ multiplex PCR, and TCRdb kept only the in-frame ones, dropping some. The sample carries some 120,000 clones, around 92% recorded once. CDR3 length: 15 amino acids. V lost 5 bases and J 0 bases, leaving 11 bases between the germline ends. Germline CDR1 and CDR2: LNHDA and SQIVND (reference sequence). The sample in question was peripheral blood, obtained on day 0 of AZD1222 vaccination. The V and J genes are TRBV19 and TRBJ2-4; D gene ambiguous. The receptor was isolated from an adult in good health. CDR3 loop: CASSGQVLAKNIQYF. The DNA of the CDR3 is TGTGCCAGTAGTGGCCAGGTTTTAGCCAAAAACATTCAGTACTTC. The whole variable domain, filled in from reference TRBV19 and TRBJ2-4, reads DGGITQSPKYLFRKEGQNVTLSCEQNLNHDAMYWYRQDPGQGLRLIYYSQIVNDFQKGDIAEGYSVSREKKESFPLTVTSAQKNPTAFYLCASSGQVLAKNIQYFGAGTRLSVL.